A selection of T cell receptor beta chains follows, all from one sample in a study of technical replicates of blood from several donors. Assay used: immunoSEQ multiplex PCR; TCRdb lists only in-frame clones, some missing. The profile shows just over 80,000 clones, approximately 94% of them singletons. Sequences were obtained from T cells isolated from PBMCs. Every receptor here comes from a human donor in good health. CDR3s include the opening cysteine and the closing phenylalanine or tryptophan. A D gene is named only where the DNA matches it firmly. Clone sizes are given selectively: once, few, many, or a class where the clone is expanded.

j_gene: TRBJ2-1; v_gene: TRBV2; d_gene: .; abundance: .; CDR3aa: CASSRLAVTGSYNEQFF; CDR3nt: TGTGCCAGCAGTCGTCTAGCCGTTACTGGCTCCTACAATGAGCAGTTCTTC
j_gene: TRBJ2-2; v_gene: TRBV6-5; d_gene: TRBD1; abundance: .; CDR3aa: CASRGTGGSTGELFF; CDR3nt: TGTGCCAGCAGAGGGACAGGGGGCAGTACCGGGGAGCTGTTTTTT
j_gene: TRBJ2-7; v_gene: TRBV5-8; d_gene: .; abundance: .; CDR3aa: CASSFEEFPSYEQYF; CDR3nt: TGTGCCAGCAGCTTCGAGGAATTTCCATCCTACGAGCAGTACTTC
j_gene: TRBJ2-1; v_gene: TRBV7-3; d_gene: .; abundance: .; CDR3aa: CASSPPPYRSYNEQFF; CDR3nt: TGTGCCAGCAGCCCCCCGCCCTATCGCTCCTACAATGAGCAGTTCTTC
j_gene: TRBJ2-7; v_gene: TRBV11-3; d_gene: TRBD2; abundance: once; CDR3aa: CASSFTSGSYEQYF; CDR3nt: TGTGCCAGCAGCTTCACTAGCGGATCCTACGAGCAGTACTTC
j_gene: TRBJ2-2; v_gene: TRBV5-5; d_gene: TRBD1; abundance: .; CDR3aa: CASLRDRALNTGELFF; CDR3nt: TGTGCCAGCCTACGGGACAGGGCCCTTAACACCGGGGAGCTGTTTTTT
j_gene: TRBJ1-2; v_gene: TRBV30; d_gene: .; abundance: .; CDR3aa: CAWSVRGYYGYTF; CDR3nt: TGTGCCTGGAGTGTACGAGGGTACTATGGCTACACCTTC
j_gene: TRBJ2-3; v_gene: TRBV18; d_gene: .; abundance: .; CDR3aa: CASSSQGQDTQYF; CDR3nt: TGTGCCAGCTCTTCGCAGGGGCAAGATACGCAGTATTTT
j_gene: TRBJ2-1; v_gene: TRBV4-1; d_gene: TRBD2; abundance: .; CDR3aa: CASRFSGSSHNEQFF; CDR3nt: TGCGCCAGCCGCTTCAGCGGGAGCAGCCACAATGAGCAGTTCTTC
j_gene: TRBJ2-4; v_gene: TRBV5-1; d_gene: TRBD1; abundance: .; CDR3aa: CASSRDRGAKNIQYF; CDR3nt: TGCGCCAGCAGCCGGGACAGGGGGGCCAAAAACATTCAGTACTTC
j_gene: TRBJ2-1; v_gene: TRBV5-6; d_gene: .; abundance: .; CDR3aa: CASSLVVAVDEQFF; CDR3nt: TGTGCCAGCAGCTTGGTGGTAGCGGTGGATGAGCAGTTCTTC